This TCR beta chain was profiled in a study of T-cell reconstitution after alpha-beta-depleted transplantation in children. Study results and limitations: By one year post-transplant, T-cell counts and diversity largely arose from T cells that were newly produced. Surviving recipient T cells and thymic progenitors underlay high day-60 TCRbeta diversity in some patients. Reports say that about two months after transplant, the alpha-beta T cells came out of several hundred graft clones that had expanded.

Turning to this clonotype: Antigen unknown.

Preparation of the TCRbeta library was carried out with unique molecular identifiers. One entry per CDR3 protein, called by TCRdb with MiXCR from the PCR reads. Here the sample spans about 110,000 distinct CDR3 sequences, 5% to 8% being singletons. Germline lookup yields CDR1 PRHDT and CDR2 FYEKMQ (reference sequence). V lost 3 bases, J lost 4 bases, and 9 bases lay in between. The CDR3 covers 13 residues. The source material was PBMCs, mostly from graft donor cells, sampled 360 days after TCRalphabeta/CD19-depleted stem cell transplant. This TCR was recovered from a male patient between 2 and 10 years old who had a stem cell transplant for acute lymphoblastic leukemia, so the T cells may come from the graft donor. The J gene is TRBJ1-2, the V gene TRBV13; D ambiguous. This CDR3 is CASSLISGYGYTF. The DNA of the CDR3 is TGTGCCAGCAGCTTGATATCGGGCTATGGCTACACCTTC.